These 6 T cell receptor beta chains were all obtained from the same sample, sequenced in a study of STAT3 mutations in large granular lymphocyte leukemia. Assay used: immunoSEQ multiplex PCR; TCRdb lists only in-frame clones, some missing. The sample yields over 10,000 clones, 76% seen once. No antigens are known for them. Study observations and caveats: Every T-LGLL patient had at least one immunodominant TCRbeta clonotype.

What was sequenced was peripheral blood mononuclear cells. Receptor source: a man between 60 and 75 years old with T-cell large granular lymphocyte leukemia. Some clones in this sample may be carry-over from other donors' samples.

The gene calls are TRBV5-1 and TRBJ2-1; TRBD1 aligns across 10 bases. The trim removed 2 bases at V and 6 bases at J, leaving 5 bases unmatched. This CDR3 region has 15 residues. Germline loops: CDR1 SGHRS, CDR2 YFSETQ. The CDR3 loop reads CASSFRDRGINEQFF. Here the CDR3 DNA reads TGCGCCAGCAGCTTCCGGGACAGGGGTATCAATGAGCAGTTCTTC.

CDR3 DNA sequence: TGTGCCATCTCAGGTAACAATCAGCCCCAGCATTTT. Translation gives CAISGNNQPQHF. This chain joins TRBV10-3 and TRBJ1-5; D not certain. CDR1 and CDR2 from the germline V gene are ENHRY and SYGVKD. The CDR3 has 12 amino acids. The ends were cut back, 8 bases at V and 3 bases at J, with 8 bases in the middle.

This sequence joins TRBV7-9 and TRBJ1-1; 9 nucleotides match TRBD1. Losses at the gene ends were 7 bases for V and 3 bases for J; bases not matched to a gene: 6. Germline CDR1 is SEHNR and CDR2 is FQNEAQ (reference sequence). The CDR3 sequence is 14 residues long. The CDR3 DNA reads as TGTGCCAGCACCCCGACAGGGGGGTACACTGAAGCTTTCTTT. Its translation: CASTPTGGYTEAFF.

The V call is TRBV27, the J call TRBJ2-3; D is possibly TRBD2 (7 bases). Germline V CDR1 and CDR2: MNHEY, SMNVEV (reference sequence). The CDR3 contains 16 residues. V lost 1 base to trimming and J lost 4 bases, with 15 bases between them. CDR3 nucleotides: TGTGCCAGCAGTTTATGGGGCGGGGGCGCCGCAGATACGCAGTATTTT. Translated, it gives CASSLWGGGAADTQYF.

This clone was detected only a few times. CDR3 protein: CASSDTSGTQYF. In DNA form, the CDR3 reads TGTGCCAGCTCAGATACTAGCGGTACGCAGTATTTT. The V call is TRBV18, the J call TRBJ2-3; TRBD2 matches 8 bases. The germline gives CDR1 KGHSH, CDR2 LQKENI. The ends lost 5 bases at V and 8 bases at J; junction bases unmatched: 3. The CDR3 runs 12 residues. The full variable domain, with the rest looked up from reference TRBV18 and TRBJ2-3, is NAGVMQNPRHLVRRRGQEARLRCSPMKGHSHVYWYRQLPEEGLKFMVYLQKENIIDESGMPKERFSAEFPKEGPSILRIQQVVRGDSAAYFCASSDTSGTQYFGPGTRLTVL.

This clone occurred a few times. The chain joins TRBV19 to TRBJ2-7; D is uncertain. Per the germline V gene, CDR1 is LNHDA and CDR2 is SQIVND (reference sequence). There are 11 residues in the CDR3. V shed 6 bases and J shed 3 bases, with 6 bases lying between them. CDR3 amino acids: CASRSGYEQYF. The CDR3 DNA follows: TGTGCCAGTAGATCGGGCTACGAGCAGTACTTC.